The 30 T cell receptor beta chains below were found in one sample sequenced in a study of shared clonotypes between healthy human individuals. Here immunoSEQ multiplex PCR was the method, and the copy in TCRdb shows in-frame clones only, minus some. This sample has around 2.5 million clones, with under 95% found just once. Sequenced material: naive CD4+ T cells from PBMCs. Stated subset: CD45RA+ positively selected. These receptors were collected from a man aged 18 to 35 in good health. Some clones in this sample may be carry-over from other donors' samples.

The rearrangement joins TRBV28 to TRBJ1-2; possibly TRBD1 for D (6 bases). Trimming took off 4 bases at V and 8 bases at J, with 17 bases between the two ends. The CDR3 sequence is 14 residues long. Germline V gene lookup returns CDR1 MDHEN and CDR2 SYDVKM. CDR3 sequence (DNA): TGTGCCAGCAGTTCTGGGGGCGTCCTACTCGGCTACACCTTC. Its translation: CASSSGGVLLGYTF.

This clone is a singleton in its sample. The chain combines TRBV7-9 with TRBJ1-3, with D tentatively TRBD1 (5 bases). Trimming took off 0 bases at V and 4 bases at J, with 13 bases between the two ends. Looked up from germline, CDR1 is SEHNR and CDR2 is FQNEAQ (reference sequence). This CDR3 is built from 16 residues. CDR3 residues: CASSLAHRLAGNTIYF. For the CDR3, the DNA is TGTGCCAGCAGCTTAGCACACAGGTTAGCAGGAAACACCATATATTTT.

As DNA, the CDR3 is TGTGCCAGCAGCCTCGCTGAGTTGAAATGGGAAAAACTGTTTTTT. Amino acid sequence: CASSLAELKWEKLFF. The V and J genes are TRBV5-6 and TRBJ1-4; D ambiguous. The V end lost 4 bases, the J end lost 8 bases, and 18 bases lay between the germline ends. CDR3 length: 15 residues. Germline CDR1 and CDR2: SGHDT and YYEEEE.

This rearrangement joins TRBV29-1 to TRBJ2-3, with 11 nucleotides matching TRBD2. Losses at the gene ends were 4 bases for V and 0 bases for J; bases not matched to a gene: 9. CDR3 length equals 17 residues. The germline V gene encodes CDR1 SQVTM and CDR2 ANQGSEA. CDR3 region: CSVAITGTSGSTDTQYF. CDR3 sequence (DNA): TGCAGCGTTGCTATAACCGGGACTAGCGGTAGCACAGATACGCAGTATTTT.

For the CDR3, the DNA is TGTGCCAGCAGCTTTTACCCAGGAACCCCATATGGCTACACCTTC. The encoded protein is CASSFYPGTPYGYTF. The chain uses TRBV7-3 and TRBJ1-2; D unclear. The V and J ends lost 3 bases and 5 bases respectively, with 16 bases between them. The CDR3 is 15 residues long. CDR1 is SGHTA, CDR2 FQGTGA, per germline.

On this clone itself: This sample also contains other DNA sequences that code for the same CDR3. V usage is TRBV28 and J usage is TRBJ2-3, with D hard to call. Looked up from germline, CDR1 is MDHEN and CDR2 is SYDVKM. The CDR3 is 12 residues long. The V end was cut by 5 bases, the J end by 2 bases, with 5 bases between. The CDR3 nucleotides are TGTGCCAGCAGTCTCGACACAGATACGCAGTATTTT. Translated: CASSLDTDTQYF. Full variable domain (rest looked up from reference TRBV28 and TRBJ2-3): DVKVTQSSRYLVKRTGEKVFLECVQDMDHENMFWYRQDPGLGLRLIYFSYDVKMKEKGDIPEGYSVSREKKERFSLILESASTNQTSMYLCASSLDTDTQYFGPGTRLTVL.

This clone was found a few times. Other DNA variants within this sample encode the same CDR3. The chain combines TRBV5-5 with TRBJ2-2, with TRBD2 matching 7 bases. V dropped 0 bases and J dropped 6; count of bases not matched to a gene: 5. This CDR3 has 15 amino acids. Germline V gives CDR1 SGHKS, CDR2 YYEKEE (reference sequence). This CDR3 reads CASSLGQGGAGELFF. CDR3 nucleotide sequence: TGTGCCAGCAGCTTGGGGCAGGGAGGGGCCGGGGAGCTGTTTTTT.

This chain links TRBV19 with TRBJ1-2; possible D gene TRBD1, 5 bases. Germline V gene lookup returns CDR1 LNHDA and CDR2 SQIVND (reference sequence). V was cut by 5 bases and J by 8 bases, with 9 bases left in between. CDR3 length: 11 residues. CDR3 in DNA: TGTGCCAGTAGTCGGACAAGCGGCTACACCTTC. Residues: CASSRTSGYTF.

The chain combines TRBV15 with TRBJ1-2; 8 nucleotides match TRBD1. The CDR3 is made up of 15 amino acids. CDR1 and CDR2 from the germline V gene are LNHNV and YYDKDF (reference sequence). Losses at the gene ends were 4 bases for V and 3 bases for J; bases not matched to a gene: 7. DNA for the CDR3: TGTGCCACCAGCATAGGACAGGGTTTAGACTATGGCTACACCTTC. Translated: CATSIGQGLDYGYTF.

Here the CDR3 DNA reads TGTGCCAGCAGCGTTAAGGGACCCAGCTCCTACAATGAGCAGTTCTTC. It codes for CASSVKGPSSYNEQFF. The chain has TRBV9 and TRBJ2-1; tentatively, D is TRBD1 or TRBD2 (5 bases each). Germline CDR1 is SGDLS and CDR2 is YYNGEE. The CDR3 has 16 residues. V shed 2 bases and J shed 0 bases, with 12 bases lying between them.

The rearrangement links TRBV11-2 to TRBJ2-2; 10 bases are a match to TRBD2. The CDR3 has 18 amino acids. Germline V gives CDR1 SGHAT, CDR2 FQNNGV. With 3 bases clipped from V and 3 bases from J, the junction kept 10 bases outside the gene matches. The CDR3 DNA follows: TGTGCCAGCAGCTTCGACGTGCGGCTAGCGGGGGACACCGGGGAGCTGTTTTTT. This sequence encodes CASSFDVRLAGDTGELFF.

This clone was recorded a few times. The chain links TRBV29-1 to TRBJ1-1; a weak D match, TRBD1 (5 bases). The CDR3 extends over 13 amino acids. V lost 7 bases and J lost 2, with 14 bases in between. Germline V gene sequence: CDR1 SQVTM, CDR2 ANQGSEA. The CDR3 region is CSASSGFNTEAFF. In DNA, the CDR3 is TGCAGCGCCAGTTCAGGGTTTAACACTGAAGCTTTCTTT. Combining the CDR3 with reference TRBV29-1 and TRBJ1-1 gives the whole variable domain SAVISQKPSRDICQRGTSLTIQCQVDSQVTMMFWYRQQPGQSLTLIATANQGSEATYESGFVIDKFPISRPNLTFSTLTVSNMSPEDSSIYLCSASSGFNTEAFFGQGTRLTVV.

A note on this clone: This sample includes further DNA sequences coding for the same CDR3. V usage is TRBV19 and J usage is TRBJ2-5; the D is unclear. Germline loops: CDR1 LNHDA, CDR2 SQIVND (reference sequence). V was trimmed by 0 bases and J by 1 base, leaving 3 bases between them. CDR3 size: 13 residues. The CDR3 DNA reads TGTGCCAGTAGTATAGAACCCCAAGAGACCCAGTACTTC. Its translation: CASSIEPQETQYF.

The J gene is TRBJ2-1, the V gene TRBV25-1; TRBD2 agrees at 13 bases. V was pared by 5 bases and J by 9 bases, with 7 bases of the junction left unmatched. The length of the CDR3 is 15 residues. The V gene's germline CDR1 is MGHDK and CDR2 SYGVNS. The CDR3 protein is CASSPPGLAGSEQFF. CDR3 sequence (DNA): TGTGCCAGCAGTCCTCCGGGACTAGCGGGAAGTGAGCAGTTCTTC.

The chain links TRBV6-1 to TRBJ2-7; D gene ambiguous. The length of the CDR3 is 15 residues. The germline V and J ends were trimmed by 1 base and 0 bases, with 10 bases remaining between them. CDR1 is MNHNS, CDR2 SASEGT, per germline. The CDR3 DNA sequence: TGTGCCAGCAGTGAAGAGGGCAGGAGCTCCTACGAGCAGTACTTC. Encoded protein: CASSEEGRSSYEQYF.

Turning to this clone: This CDR3 is also generated by other DNA sequences in the sample. J is TRBJ2-7 and V is TRBV5-1, with 11 bases matching TRBD1. V lost 3 bases and J lost 5; bases outside the gene matches: 4. Germline V gives CDR1 SGHRS, CDR2 YFSETQ. The CDR3 sequence is 14 residues long. The CDR3 reads CASSSRTGGDEQYF. The CDR3 DNA sequence: TGCGCCAGCAGCTCCCGGACAGGGGGCGACGAGCAGTACTTC.

Worth noting for this clone: This CDR3 is also generated by other DNA sequences in the sample. The CDR3, as DNA: TGTGCCAGCAGTTACCGGGGGAACGAGCAGTTCTTC. Encoded protein: CASSYRGNEQFF. This chain links TRBV6-5 with TRBJ2-1, with D possibly being TRBD2 (6 bases). Per the germline V gene, CDR1 is MNHEY and CDR2 is SVGAGI. This CDR3 has 12 residues. Trimming took off 2 bases at V and 10 bases at J, with 9 bases between the two ends.

This chain joins TRBV28 and TRBJ2-5; TRBD2 matches 12 bases. Germline values: CDR1 MDHEN, CDR2 SYDVKM. The V and J ends lost 6 bases and 5 bases, in that order; junction bases with no gene match: 10. The CDR3 has 16 residues. CDR3 in DNA: TGTGCCAGCAGAGAGCAGGGACTAGCGGGTCCTGAGACCCAGTACTTC. It translates to CASREQGLAGPETQYF. Based on the CDR3 plus reference TRBV28 and TRBJ2-5, the full variable domain is DVKVTQSSRYLVKRTGEKVFLECVQDMDHENMFWYRQDPGLGLRLIYFSYDVKMKEKGDIPEGYSVSREKKERFSLILESASTNQTSMYLCASREQGLAGPETQYFGPGTRLLVL.

This chain joins TRBV30 and TRBJ2-3, with D uncertain. The CDR3 length is 11 residues. V lost 4 bases and J lost 8, with 10 bases in between. From germline, CDR1 is GTSNPN and CDR2 SVGIG (reference sequence). Written as DNA, the CDR3 is TGTGCCTGGACCCCTAAAATTACGCAGTATTTT. Amino acid sequence: CAWTPKITQYF.

This chain connects TRBV5-1 to TRBJ1-1; D is ambiguous. Trimming shortened V by 4 bases and J by 2 bases, and 12 bases separated the two germline ends. CDR1 and CDR2 from the germline V gene are SGHRS and YFSETQ. The CDR3 totals 14 residues. CDR3 amino acids: CASSRTRGNTEAFF. In DNA form, the CDR3 reads TGCGCCAGCAGCCGGACCCGGGGAAACACTGAAGCTTTCTTT.

The rearrangement uses TRBV11-2 and TRBJ2-7; D is unclear. From germline, CDR1 is SGHAT and CDR2 FQNNGV. V lost 2 bases and J 3 bases, leaving 11 bases between the germline ends. This CDR3 comprises 14 residues. CDR3 loop: CASSLHQADYEQYF. The CDR3 region has the DNA TGTGCCAGCAGCTTACACCAGGCTGACTACGAGCAGTACTTC.

In its sample, this clone was seen once. J is TRBJ2-7 and V is TRBV28; D call uncertain. Germline CDR1 and CDR2: MDHEN and SYDVKM. Trimming pared 10 bases from V and 7 bases from J, leaving 14 bases between. This CDR3 contains 11 residues. CDR3 sequence: CATHGVYEQYF. In DNA form, the CDR3 reads TGTGCCACCCATGGGGTGTATGAGCAGTACTTC.

On this clone itself: Other nucleotide sequences from this sample produce the same CDR3. The chain joins TRBV6-5 to TRBJ2-7; possibly TRBD1 for D (6 bases). Trimming left V 0 bases short and J 2 bases short, with 11 bases between. This CDR3 contains 15 residues. Germline V gene sequence: CDR1 MNHEY, CDR2 SVGAGI. The CDR3 protein is CASSYSGRGTYEQYF. CDR3 sequence (DNA): TGTGCCAGCAGTTACTCGGGCAGGGGAACCTACGAGCAGTACTTC.

Worth noting for this clone: Other nucleotide sequences in the sample specify the same CDR3. The genes are TRBV18 and TRBJ2-7; 13 bases fit TRBD2. The germline V gene encodes CDR1 KGHSH and CDR2 LQKENI. V gave up 3 bases and J gave up 3 bases; unmatched junction bases: 2. There are 15 residues in the CDR3. In DNA, the CDR3 is TGTGCCAGCTCACCCCGGACTAGCGGGAGCTACGAGCAGTACTTC. Residues: CASSPRTSGSYEQYF.

The chain joins TRBV18 to TRBJ2-3, with unresolved D. The germline V gene has CDR1 KGHSH and CDR2 LQKENI. CDR3 size: 15 residues. V lost 3 bases and J lost 4, with 14 bases in between. CDR3 sequence (DNA): TGTGCCAGCTCACCGATCACTCCTTCGGCAGATACGCAGTATTTT. Amino acid sequence: CASSPITPSADTQYF.

This clone was recorded only once. The V gene is TRBV11-2, the J gene TRBJ2-1, with 8 bases identical to TRBD1. The junction had 5 bases not matched to a gene; V was cut back by 8 bases and J by 8 bases. CDR1 is SGHAT, CDR2 FQNNGV, per germline. The CDR3 contains 12 residues. This CDR3 reads CASRNRGYEQFF. The CDR3, as DNA: TGTGCCAGCCGGAACAGGGGGTATGAGCAGTTCTTC.

The chain has TRBV9 and TRBJ2-1; D might be TRBD2 (6 bases). CDR3 length equals 15 residues. Germline V CDR1 and CDR2: SGDLS, YYNGEE. Deletions cut 1 base from V and 3 bases from J, with 11 bases between. This CDR3 reads CASSVSGDGYNEQFF. The CDR3 coding sequence is TGTGCCAGCAGCGTATCGGGGGACGGCTACAATGAGCAGTTCTTC.

The chain combines TRBV27 with TRBJ1-1; TRBD1 agrees at 7 bases. Germline V lookup: CDR1 MNHEY, CDR2 SMNVEV (reference sequence). This CDR3 comprises 15 residues. V dropped 6 bases and J dropped 4; count of bases not matched to a gene: 11. This CDR3 reads CASSSSTDRTTEAFF. CDR3 DNA: TGTGCCAGCAGCTCTAGCACGGACAGGACCACTGAAGCTTTCTTT.

The chain has TRBV28 and TRBJ2-6; TRBD1 matches at 8 bases. The junction had 8 bases not matched to a gene; V was cut back by 5 bases and J by 2 bases. The germline CDR1 and CDR2 sequences are MDHEN and SYDVKM. The length of the CDR3 is 17 residues. In DNA, the CDR3 is TGTGCCAGCAGTCGCAATCCAGGGGGCGCTGGGGCCAACGTCCTGACTTTC. Encoded protein: CASSRNPGGAGANVLTF.

The V call is TRBV7-9, the J call TRBJ1-1, with a possible D match to TRBD1 (5 bases). Trimming left V 5 bases short and J 6 bases short, with 25 bases between. This CDR3 has 17 amino acids. Germline V gene lookup returns CDR1 SEHNR and CDR2 FQNEAQ (reference sequence). The CDR3 nucleotides read TGTGCCAGCAGCACCCGCCCCGGGATAATGGGGGAGGCTGAAGCTTTCTTT. This codes for CASSTRPGIMGEAEAFF.